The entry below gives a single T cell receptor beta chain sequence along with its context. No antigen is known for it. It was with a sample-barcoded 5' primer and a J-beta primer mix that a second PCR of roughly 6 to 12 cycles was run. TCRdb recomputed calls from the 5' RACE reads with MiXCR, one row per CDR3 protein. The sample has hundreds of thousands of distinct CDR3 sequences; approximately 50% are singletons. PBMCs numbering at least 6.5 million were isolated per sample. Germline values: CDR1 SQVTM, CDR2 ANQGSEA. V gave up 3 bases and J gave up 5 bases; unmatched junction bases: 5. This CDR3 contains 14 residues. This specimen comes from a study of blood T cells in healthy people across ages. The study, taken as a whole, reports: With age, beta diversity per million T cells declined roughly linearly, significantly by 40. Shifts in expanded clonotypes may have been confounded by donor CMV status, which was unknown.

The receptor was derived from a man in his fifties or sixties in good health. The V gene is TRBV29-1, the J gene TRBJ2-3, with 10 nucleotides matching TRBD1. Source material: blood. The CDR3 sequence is CSVDIGQGGDTQYF. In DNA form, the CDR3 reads TGCAGCGTTGATATCGGACAGGGGGGAGATACGCAGTATTTT.